Listed below are T cell receptor beta chains from one sample, sequenced in a study of blood T cell repertoires in COVID-19. This table comes from immunoSEQ multiplex PCR, and its TCRdb copy is limited to in-frame clones, with some not included. The sample has roughly 250,000 clones; about 82% are singletons. Sequenced input: PBMCs or T cells enriched from blood (not recorded which). The source is a woman between 50 and 59 years old who had recovered from COVID-19. The CDR3 runs from the conserved cysteine through the conserved F or W. The D gene is left open where the match is weak. Only part of the rows carry a size: once, few, many, or a class if the clone is expanded.

TRBV28	-	TRBD1	TRBJ1-4	TGTGCCAGCCTTCCAGGGGGCACTAATGAAAAACTGTTTTTT	CASLPGGTNEKLFF
TRBV7-9	-	TRBD2	TRBJ2-5	TGTGCCAGCAGCTTAGCCCGTATAGCGGGAGGGACTCTTAGGGAGACCCAGTACTTC	CASSLARIAGGTLRETQYF
TRBV19	-	TRBD1	TRBJ2-7	TGTGCCAGTAGTTTCTCGACAGGGGGAGGCGAGCAGTACTTC	CASSFSTGGGEQYF
TRBV7-2	-	TRBD2	TRBJ2-1	TGTGCCAGCAGCCCACGGGTCGGGAGGGCCAGAAATGAGCAGTTCTTC	CASSPRVGRARNEQFF
TRBV19	-	-	TRBJ1-2	TGTGCCAGTAGTATGGAACAGTTCTATGGCTACACCTTC	CASSMEQFYGYTF
TRBV19	few	-	TRBJ1-5	TGTGCCAGTAGTACCTATCAGGGACTCAGCAATCAGCCCCAGCATTTT	CASSTYQGLSNQPQHF
TRBV6-2/TRBV6-3	-	TRBD2	TRBJ2-1	TGTGCCAGCAGTCCCGGGGGGTTCAATGAGCAGTTCTTC	CASSPGGFNEQFF
TRBV27	-	-	TRBJ1-1	TGTGCCAGCAGTTTAAAGACTAACACTGAAGCTTTCTTT	CASSLKTNTEAFF
TRBV5-6	-	TRBD1	TRBJ1-2	TGTGCCAGCAGCTTGGGAGACGGGACAGGGGACGTCTATGGCTACACCTTC	CASSLGDGTGDVYGYTF
TRBV19	few	-	TRBJ1-1	TGTGCCAGTACAACAGGTTCCACTGAAGCTTTCTTT	CASTTGSTEAFF
TRBV11-3	-	-	TRBJ1-2	TGTGCCAGCAGCCCCGGGAGTGGGTATGGCTACACCTTC	CASSPGSGYGYTF
TRBV7-9	-	-	TRBJ2-7	TGTGCCAGCAGTAGTACCCGGGACAAAAAATCCTACGAGCAGTACTTC	CASSSTRDKKSYEQYF
TRBV28	-	-	TRBJ1-5	TGTGCCAGCAGTCCCCATCTGGGAGCCAATCAGCCCCAGCATTTT	CASSPHLGANQPQHF
TRBV9	-	TRBD1	TRBJ1-5	TGTGCCAGCAGCGGAAAGGGACAGCAAAATCAGCCCCAGCATTTT	CASSGKGQQNQPQHF
TRBV4-3	-	-	TRBJ1-6	TGCGCCAGCAGCCAAGAGCTTCGGGATTCACCCCTCCACTTT	CASSQELRDSPLHF
TRBV6-5	-	-	TRBJ1-3	TGTGCCAGCAGTTACACCGGGGGACCATTTGGAAACACCATATATTTT	CASSYTGGPFGNTIYF
TRBV19	-	-	TRBJ1-5	TGTGCCAGTAGTATTCGGGACTTCCATAGCAATCAGCCCCAGCATTTT	CASSIRDFHSNQPQHF
TRBV9	-	TRBD1	TRBJ2-7	TGTGCCAGCTCTACCACAGGGGGCTACGAGCAGTACTTC	CASSTTGGYEQYF
TRBV7-9	-	TRBD1	TRBJ1-2	TGTGCCAGCAGCTATGGGACAGTGGTTTATGGCTACACCTTC	CASSYGTVVYGYTF
TRBV18	many	TRBD1	TRBJ1-6	TGTGCCAGCTCACAACACCGGGACAGGGGCCGTTCACCCCTCCACTTT	CASSQHRDRGRSPLHF
TRBV7-6	-	-	TRBJ2-1	TGTGCCAGCAGCTCACGGTACAGGGTCCCCTACAATGAGCAGTTCTTC	CASSSRYRVPYNEQFF
TRBV7-9	-	-	TRBJ1-4	TGTGCCAGCAGCCCACGGTCGGCAACTAATGAAAAACTGTTTTTT	CASSPRSATNEKLFF
TRBV4-3	-	TRBD2	TRBJ2-7	TGCGCCAGCAGCCAAGCTTGGGCGGAATCGCGGGGGTACGAGCAGTACTTC	CASSQAWAESRGYEQYF
TRBV24-1	-	-	TRBJ1-2	TGTGCCACCAGTGACACAGCAAACTATGGCTACACCTTC	CATSDTANYGYTF
TRBV2	-	-	TRBJ1-3	TGTGCCAGCAGTGCTATTGCAAACACCATATATTTT	CASSAIANTIYF
TRBV4-3	-	-	TRBJ1-6	TGCGCCAGCAGCCAAGATCTTTTGGGGGGTCCTCCCCACTTT	CASSQDLLGGPPHF
TRBV27	-	-	TRBJ2-7	TGTGCCAGCGGCACGCTTCGCGAGCAGTACTTC	CASGTLREQYF
TRBV7-9	-	TRBD2	TRBJ2-3	TGTGCCAGCAGCCGGGGACTAGCGGTTCCCACAGATACGCAGTATTTT	CASSRGLAVPTDTQYF
TRBV11-3	-	TRBD2	TRBJ2-1	TGTGCCAGCAGCTTGAGCGGACTAGCGGGAGGGAGCTCCTACAATGAGCAGTTCTTC	CASSLSGLAGGSSYNEQFF
TRBV6-5	-	TRBD2	TRBJ2-1	TGTGCCAGCAGTTACACTAGCGGGGGTCATTACAATGAGCAGTTCTTC	CASSYTSGGHYNEQFF
TRBV28	-	TRBD2	TRBJ2-1	TGTGCCAGCAGGGGAGGACTAGCGGGAGGCGGCGGTGAGCAGTTCTTC	CASRGGLAGGGGEQFF
TRBV5-1	-	TRBD1	TRBJ1-5	TGCGCCAGCAGCTTGGGGACAGGTGGTCAGCCCCAGCATTTT	CASSLGTGGQPQHF
TRBV18	-	-	TRBJ1-5	TGTGCCAGCTCAGGACAGAATCAGCCCCAGCATTTT	CASSGQNQPQHF
TRBV3-1/TRBV3-2	once	TRBD1	TRBJ1-1	TGTGCCAGCAGCCACCCGACAGGGAGCACTGAAGCTTTCTTT	CASSHPTGSTEAFF
TRBV29-1	once	TRBD2	TRBJ2-2	TGCAGCGCGGGACTAGCGAACACCGGGGAGCTGTTTTTT	CSAGLANTGELFF
TRBV5-1	-	TRBD1	TRBJ1-6	TGCGCCAGCAAGGCCGGGACAGGGACTAATTCACCCCTCCACTTT	CASKAGTGTNSPLHF
TRBV18	-	-	TRBJ1-3	TGTGCCAGCTCACCAATTCGGCGGGACGGCTCTGGAAACACCATATATTTT	CASSPIRRDGSGNTIYF
TRBV6-6	few	TRBD2	TRBJ2-2	TGTGCCAGCAGTCTACCTTCTAGCGGGAGTTACACCGGGGAGCTGTTTTTT	CASSLPSSGSYTGELFF
TRBV6-1	few	-	TRBJ1-5	TGTGCCAGCAGTGAACGGGTAAGGGGGAATAGCAATCAGCCCCAGCATTTT	CASSERVRGNSNQPQHF
TRBV27	-	-	TRBJ2-5	TGTGCCAGCAGTTTATCACAGGGGCTAGCGGGCCGGGAGGCCCAGTACTTC	CASSLSQGLAGREAQYF
TRBV5-6	once	TRBD2	TRBJ2-1	TGTGCCAGCAGCTTGCCAGCGGGAGGCCCCTACAATGAGCAGTTCTTC	CASSLPAGGPYNEQFF
TRBV28	few	TRBD2	TRBJ2-1	TGTGCCAGCAGTTCCTCCGGGACTAGCGGGAGATATGAGCAGTTCTTC	CASSSSGTSGRYEQFF
TRBV7-9	once	TRBD1	TRBJ1-5	TGTGCCAGCAGCTTCACAGGGGATACCCAGCATTTT	CASSFTGDTQHF
TRBV4-3	-	-	TRBJ1-4	TGCGCCAGCAGCCAAGATTTCGGGGGGCAAGAGATTAATGAAAAACTGTTTTTT	CASSQDFGGQEINEKLFF
TRBV5-4	once	TRBD2	TRBJ2-7	TGTGCCAGCAGCAGCGGGGACTCCTACGAGCAGTACTTC	CASSSGDSYEQYF
TRBV6-2/TRBV6-3	-	-	TRBJ2-3	TGTGCCAGCAGCCTCCTCCTGCGGGTCGGTGCAGATACGCAGTATTTT	CASSLLLRVGADTQYF
TRBV5-4	once	TRBD2	TRBJ2-7	TGTGCCAGCAGCCCCCAATTCACCGGACTAGCGGCCTCCTACGAGCAGTACTTC	CASSPQFTGLAASYEQYF
TRBV5-4	few	TRBD1	TRBJ1-3	TGTGCCAGCAGCTTGAGGACAGGGGGCCCCTCTGGAAACACCATATATTTT	CASSLRTGGPSGNTIYF
TRBV19	once	-	TRBJ2-7	TGTGCCAGTAGTATTAGGTCTAGCGACCCCTACGAGCAGTACTTC	CASSIRSSDPYEQYF
TRBV6-2/TRBV6-3	-	-	TRBJ1-6	TGTGCCAGCAGCCCCCTCGACAGGCCCAATTCACCCCTCCACTTT	CASSPLDRPNSPLHF
TRBV11-3	-	TRBD2	TRBJ2-1	TGTGCCAGCAGCTCTTCAAGACTAGCGGGGTTTACTTCCTACAATGAGCAGTTCTTC	CASSSSRLAGFTSYNEQFF
TRBV7-8	-	TRBD2	TRBJ2-1	TGTGCCAGCAGCTCAACTAGCGCGAGCTCCTACAATGAGCAGTTCTTC	CASSSTSASSYNEQFF
TRBV2	-	TRBD1	TRBJ2-7	TGTGCCAGCGTGAGGGACAGAGTCTACGAGCAGTACTTC	CASVRDRVYEQYF
TRBV6-1	-	TRBD2	TRBJ2-7	TGTGCCAGCAGTGAGGGAGGGAATACCTACGAGCAGTACTTC	CASSEGGNTYEQYF
TRBV5-1	-	-	TRBJ2-2	TGCGCCAGCAGCTTGGTCCCTCCGGCGGGCACCGGGGAGCTGTTTTTT	CASSLVPPAGTGELFF
TRBV10-2	-	-	TRBJ2-5	TGCGCCAGCAAAAGACAGAGTCTGGAGACCCAGTACTTC	CASKRQSLETQYF
TRBV6-4	-	-	TRBJ2-7	TGTGCCAGCTTGGCCGCCCGGGACACCTCCCCCTACGAGCAGTACTTC	CASLAARDTSPYEQYF